A selection of T cell receptor beta chains follows, all from one sample in a study of technical replicates of blood from a few donors. TCRdb keeps only in-frame clones here, not all; method: immunoSEQ multiplex PCR. The repertoire holds 55,000 to 75,000 clones, with 91% as singletons. Input material: PBMCs. Receptors originate from a human donor in good health. Some clones in this sample may be carry-over from other donors' samples. Each CDR3 is given with its conserved first and last residue. A D gene is named only where the DNA matches it firmly. Size values are once, few and many counts, or a class for expanded clones, and some rows have none.

d_call: TRBD1; j_call: TRBJ1-2; v_call: TRBV5-4; clone_size: -; cdr3_aa: CASSMDRAHYGYTF; cdr3_nt: TGTGCCAGCAGCATGGACAGGGCTCACTATGGCTACACCTTC
d_call: -; j_call: TRBJ1-4; v_call: TRBV19; clone_size: once; cdr3_aa: CASSFQWRNEKLFF; cdr3_nt: TGTGCCAGTAGTTTTCAGTGGCGGAATGAAAAACTGTTTTTT
d_call: -; j_call: TRBJ2-1; v_call: TRBV9; clone_size: -; cdr3_aa: CASSVELGGSNEQFF; cdr3_nt: TGTGCCAGCAGCGTAGAGTTGGGGGGTAGCAATGAGCAGTTCTTC
d_call: TRBD2; j_call: TRBJ2-7; v_call: TRBV7-2; clone_size: -; cdr3_aa: CASRGEGVYEQYF; cdr3_nt: TGTGCCAGCAGGGGGGAGGGAGTCTACGAGCAGTACTTC
d_call: TRBD1; j_call: TRBJ1-2; v_call: TRBV4-1; clone_size: -; cdr3_aa: CASSLEMTGNYGYTF; cdr3_nt: TGCGCCAGCAGCCTCGAAATGACAGGGAACTATGGCTACACCTTC
d_call: TRBD2; j_call: TRBJ2-1; v_call: TRBV9; clone_size: few; cdr3_aa: CASSVGGTSAKNEQFF; cdr3_nt: TGTGCCAGCAGCGTAGGGGGGACTAGCGCTAAAAATGAGCAGTTCTTC
d_call: -; j_call: TRBJ2-7; v_call: TRBV27; clone_size: -; cdr3_aa: CASSKQGNIAYEQYF; cdr3_nt: TGTGCCAGTTCGAAACAGGGAAATATAGCCTACGAGCAGTACTTC
d_call: -; j_call: TRBJ2-7; v_call: TRBV7-9; clone_size: -; cdr3_aa: CASSSRDTAYEQYF; cdr3_nt: TGTGCCAGCAGTTCCCGGGACACCGCCTACGAGCAGTACTTC
d_call: TRBD1; j_call: TRBJ1-5; v_call: TRBV6-1; clone_size: -; cdr3_aa: CASSEVFGTGGAIQPQHF; cdr3_nt: TGTGCCAGCAGTGAAGTCTTCGGGACAGGGGGCGCGATACAGCCCCAGCATTTT
d_call: -; j_call: TRBJ2-7; v_call: TRBV5-1; clone_size: -; cdr3_aa: CASSLDYGEQYF; cdr3_nt: TGCGCCAGCAGCCTGGACTACGGCGAGCAGTACTTC
d_call: TRBD2; j_call: TRBJ2-2; v_call: TRBV19; clone_size: -; cdr3_aa: CASSPSGRWNTGELFF; cdr3_nt: TGTGCCAGTAGCCCTAGCGGGAGGTGGAACACCGGGGAGCTGTTTTTT
d_call: -; j_call: TRBJ2-2; v_call: TRBV9; clone_size: few; cdr3_aa: CASSPTGGNSGELFF; cdr3_nt: TGTGCCAGCAGCCCTACCGGGGGAAACTCCGGGGAGCTGTTTTTT
d_call: TRBD1; j_call: TRBJ1-1; v_call: TRBV9; clone_size: -; cdr3_aa: CASSVLTGGTEAFF; cdr3_nt: TGTGCCAGCAGCGTGCTAACAGGGGGCACTGAAGCTTTCTTT
d_call: TRBD2; j_call: TRBJ2-5; v_call: TRBV9; clone_size: -; cdr3_aa: CASSVSGVARETQYF; cdr3_nt: TGTGCCAGCAGCGTAAGCGGGGTTGCGAGGGAGACCCAGTACTTC
d_call: -; j_call: TRBJ1-5; v_call: TRBV4-3; clone_size: -; cdr3_aa: CASSQDRGGEGPQHF; cdr3_nt: TGCGCCAGCAGCCAAGATCGGGGAGGAGAAGGGCCCCAGCATTTT
d_call: -; j_call: TRBJ1-2; v_call: TRBV4-1; clone_size: -; cdr3_aa: CASSPFPGTNYGYTF; cdr3_nt: TGCGCCAGCAGCCCTTTTCCCGGGACTAACTATGGCTACACCTTC
d_call: -; j_call: TRBJ1-2; v_call: TRBV27; clone_size: -; cdr3_aa: CASSFQGLGYGYTF; cdr3_nt: TGTGCCAGCAGCTTTCAGGGACTCGGCTATGGCTACACCTTC
d_call: TRBD1; j_call: TRBJ2-5; v_call: TRBV18; clone_size: -; cdr3_aa: CASSTRDRGQETQYF; cdr3_nt: TGTGCCAGCTCAACCCGGGACAGGGGACAAGAGACCCAGTACTTC
d_call: -; j_call: TRBJ2-7; v_call: TRBV6-5; clone_size: -; cdr3_aa: CASRSAYEQYF; cdr3_nt: TGTGCCAGCAGGTCAGCCTACGAGCAGTACTTC
d_call: -; j_call: TRBJ1-1; v_call: TRBV5-5; clone_size: -; cdr3_aa: CASSLFAGNTEAFF; cdr3_nt: TGTGCCAGCAGCTTGTTTGCGGGGAACACTGAAGCTTTCTTT
d_call: TRBD2; j_call: TRBJ2-1; v_call: TRBV2; clone_size: few; cdr3_aa: CASSDTGLAGGPNEQFF; cdr3_nt: TGTGCCAGCAGTGATACGGGACTAGCGGGGGGGCCCAATGAGCAGTTCTTC
d_call: TRBD2; j_call: TRBJ2-5; v_call: TRBV4-3; clone_size: -; cdr3_aa: CASSQDGGLARETQYF; cdr3_nt: TGCGCCAGCAGCCAAGATGGAGGACTAGCGAGGGAGACCCAGTACTTC
d_call: -; j_call: TRBJ2-1; v_call: TRBV2; clone_size: once; cdr3_aa: CASSDGGYNEQFF; cdr3_nt: TGTGCCAGCAGTGACGGGGGTTACAATGAGCAGTTCTTC
d_call: -; j_call: TRBJ2-2; v_call: TRBV7-9; clone_size: once; cdr3_aa: CASSYWTAGTGELFF; cdr3_nt: TGTGCCAGCAGCTATTGGACGGCGGGGACCGGGGAGCTGTTTTTT
d_call: TRBD2; j_call: TRBJ2-7; v_call: TRBV19; clone_size: -; cdr3_aa: CASIGLAGNSYEQYF; cdr3_nt: TGTGCCAGTATCGGTCTAGCGGGAAACTCCTACGAGCAGTACTTC
d_call: TRBD1; j_call: TRBJ1-1; v_call: TRBV30; clone_size: -; cdr3_aa: CAWGIYRGPSTEAFF; cdr3_nt: TGTGCCTGGGGTATATACAGGGGGCCGAGCACTGAAGCTTTCTTT
d_call: TRBD2; j_call: TRBJ2-7; v_call: TRBV4-1; clone_size: -; cdr3_aa: CASSERTSGGLLNEQYF; cdr3_nt: TGCGCCAGCAGCGAACGGACTAGCGGGGGACTCCTTAACGAGCAGTACTTC
d_call: -; j_call: TRBJ1-2; v_call: TRBV10-3; clone_size: -; cdr3_aa: CAISVRTDSNYGYTF; cdr3_nt: TGTGCCATCAGTGTACGGACAGATTCAAACTATGGCTACACCTTC
d_call: -; j_call: TRBJ2-4; v_call: TRBV9; clone_size: -; cdr3_aa: CASSVAGAAKNIQYF; cdr3_nt: TGTGCCAGCAGCGTAGCTGGGGCGGCCAAAAACATTCAGTACTTC
d_call: -; j_call: TRBJ1-5; v_call: TRBV4-2; clone_size: once; cdr3_aa: CASSQVKQVSGPQHF; cdr3_nt: TGTGCCAGCAGCCAAGTTAAACAAGTATCTGGGCCCCAGCATTTT
d_call: TRBD2; j_call: TRBJ2-5; v_call: TRBV6-5; clone_size: -; cdr3_aa: CASSRGLAGETQYF; cdr3_nt: TGTGCCAGCAGTCGAGGACTAGCGGGAGAAACCCAGTACTTC
d_call: TRBD2; j_call: TRBJ2-2; v_call: TRBV7-2; clone_size: -; cdr3_aa: CASSPGLGDGELFF; cdr3_nt: TGTGCCAGCAGCCCCGGACTAGGTGACGGGGAGCTGTTTTTT
d_call: -; j_call: TRBJ2-3; v_call: TRBV23-1; clone_size: -; cdr3_aa: CASSQSPGTDTQYF; cdr3_nt: TGCGCCAGCAGTCAATCCCCCGGCACAGATACGCAGTATTTT